This T cell receptor (beta chain) was captured in a study of CD8 T cell repertoires and HIV-1 epitope variants. As for the study in general: Separate wells received one of Twenty-five Gag or Nef variant peptides. Epitopes were three Gag families plus Nef HW9 and YT9.

Notes on this clone: What it binds is unknown. The same CDR3 can be traced to other DNA sequences in this sample.

Germline-derived CDR1 and CDR2 are MDHEN and SYDVKM. Trimming cost V 3 bases and J 1 base, with 6 bases left between them. The length of the CDR3 is 14 residues. Clones were read by immunoSEQ multiplex PCR, and TCRdb kept only the in-frame ones, dropping some. This sample has thousands of clones; under 75% occur once, and the top ten carry about 41%. This sequence was found in a male donor with HIV. Specimen: cultured CD8+ T cells derived from PBMCs. The chain links TRBV28 to TRBJ2-2; maybe TRBD2 (6 bases). This chain's CDR3 is CASSFGGNTGELFF. In DNA, the CDR3 is TGTGCCAGCAGTTTCGGGGGGAACACCGGGGAGCTGTTTTTT.